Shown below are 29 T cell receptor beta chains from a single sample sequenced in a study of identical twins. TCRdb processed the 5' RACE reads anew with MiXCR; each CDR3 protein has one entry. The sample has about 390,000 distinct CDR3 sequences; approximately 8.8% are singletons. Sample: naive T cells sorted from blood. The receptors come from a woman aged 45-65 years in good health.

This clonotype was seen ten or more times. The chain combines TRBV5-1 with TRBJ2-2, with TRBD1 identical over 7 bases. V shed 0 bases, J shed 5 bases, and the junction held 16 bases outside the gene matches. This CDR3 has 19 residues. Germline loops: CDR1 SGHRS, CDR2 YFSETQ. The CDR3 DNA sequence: TGCGCCAGCAGCTTGGCAGGGGGAATAGTTGCGCCCGGAACCGGGGAGCTGTTTTTT. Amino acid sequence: CASSLAGGIVAPGTGELFF.

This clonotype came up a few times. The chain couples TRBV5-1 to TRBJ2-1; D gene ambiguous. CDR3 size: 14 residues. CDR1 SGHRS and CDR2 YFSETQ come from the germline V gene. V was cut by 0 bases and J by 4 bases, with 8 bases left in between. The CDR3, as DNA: TGCGCCAGCAGCTTGGACACATATTACAATGAGCAGTTCTTC. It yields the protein CASSLDTYYNEQFF. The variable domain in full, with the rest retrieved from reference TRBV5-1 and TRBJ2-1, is KAGVTQTPRYLIKTRGQQVTLSCSPISGHRSVSWYQQTPGQGLQFLFEYFSETQRNKGNFPGRFSGRQFSNSRSEMNVSTLELGDSALYLCASSLDTYYNEQFFGPGTRLTVL.

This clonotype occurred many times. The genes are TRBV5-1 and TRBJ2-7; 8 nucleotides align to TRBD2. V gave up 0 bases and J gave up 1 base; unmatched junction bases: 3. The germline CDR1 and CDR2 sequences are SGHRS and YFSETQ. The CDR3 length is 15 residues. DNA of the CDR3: TGCGCCAGCAGCTTGGAGGGACTAGTATCCTACGAGCAGTACTTC. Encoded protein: CASSLEGLVSYEQYF.

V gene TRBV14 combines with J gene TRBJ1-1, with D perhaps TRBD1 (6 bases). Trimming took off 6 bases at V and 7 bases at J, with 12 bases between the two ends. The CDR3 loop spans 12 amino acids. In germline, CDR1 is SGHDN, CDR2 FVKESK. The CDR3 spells CASRAGVFEAFF. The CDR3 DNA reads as TGTGCCAGCAGGGCAGGGGTATTTGAAGCTTTCTTT.

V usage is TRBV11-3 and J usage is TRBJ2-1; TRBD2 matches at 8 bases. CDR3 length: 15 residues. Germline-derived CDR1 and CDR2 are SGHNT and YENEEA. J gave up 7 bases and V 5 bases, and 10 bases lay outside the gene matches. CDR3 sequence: CASSHREGLGNEQFF. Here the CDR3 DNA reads TGTGCCAGCAGCCACCGGGAGGGCCTCGGGAATGAGCAGTTCTTC.

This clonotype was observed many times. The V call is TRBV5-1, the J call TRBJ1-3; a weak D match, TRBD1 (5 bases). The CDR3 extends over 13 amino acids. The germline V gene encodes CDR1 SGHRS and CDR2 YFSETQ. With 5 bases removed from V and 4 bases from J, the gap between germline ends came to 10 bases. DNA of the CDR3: TGCGCCAGCAGTGCAGGGATGGGAAACACCATATATTTT. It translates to CASSAGMGNTIYF.

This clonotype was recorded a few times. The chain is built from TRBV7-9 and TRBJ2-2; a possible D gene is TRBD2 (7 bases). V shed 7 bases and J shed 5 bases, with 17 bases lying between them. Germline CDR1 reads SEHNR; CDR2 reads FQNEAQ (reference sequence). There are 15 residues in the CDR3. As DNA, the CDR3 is TGTGCCAGCAACCAAGGGGGGGCCATGACCGGGGAGCTGTTTTTT. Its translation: CASNQGGAMTGELFF.

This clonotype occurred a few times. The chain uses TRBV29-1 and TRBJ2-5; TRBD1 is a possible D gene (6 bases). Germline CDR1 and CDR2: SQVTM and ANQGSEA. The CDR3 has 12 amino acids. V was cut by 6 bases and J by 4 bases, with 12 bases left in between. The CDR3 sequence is CSVLGRGETQYF. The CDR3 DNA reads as TGCAGCGTCTTGGGCAGGGGAGAGACCCAGTACTTC.

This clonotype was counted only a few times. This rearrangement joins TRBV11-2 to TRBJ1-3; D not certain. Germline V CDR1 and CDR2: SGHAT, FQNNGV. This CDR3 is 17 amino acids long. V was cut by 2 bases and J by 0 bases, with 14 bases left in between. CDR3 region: CASSLRSAGISGNTIYF. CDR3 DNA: TGTGCCAGCAGCTTAAGGTCAGCCGGCATCTCTGGAAACACCATATATTTT.

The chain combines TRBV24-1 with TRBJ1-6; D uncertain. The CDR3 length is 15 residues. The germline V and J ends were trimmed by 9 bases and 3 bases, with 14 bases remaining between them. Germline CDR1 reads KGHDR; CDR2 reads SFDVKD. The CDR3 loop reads CATFPGRSYNSPLHF. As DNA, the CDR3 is TGTGCCACCTTCCCCGGGAGAAGCTATAATTCACCCCTCCACTTT.

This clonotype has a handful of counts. The DNA of the CDR3 is TGTGCCAGCAAAAGTTTTGGGCCCACCGGGGAGCTGTTTTTT. Translated: CASKSFGPTGELFF. V is TRBV13 and J is TRBJ2-2, with D unclear. V gave up 7 bases and J gave up 4 bases, with 13 bases separating them. Germline-derived CDR1 and CDR2 are PRHDT and FYEKMQ (reference sequence). The CDR3 extends over 14 amino acids.

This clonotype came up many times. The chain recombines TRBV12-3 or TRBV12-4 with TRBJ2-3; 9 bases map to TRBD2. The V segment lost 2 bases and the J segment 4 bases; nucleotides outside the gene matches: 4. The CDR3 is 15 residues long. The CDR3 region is CASSLNSGRSDTQYF. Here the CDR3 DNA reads TGTGCCAGCAGTTTAAATAGCGGGAGATCAGATACGCAGTATTTT.

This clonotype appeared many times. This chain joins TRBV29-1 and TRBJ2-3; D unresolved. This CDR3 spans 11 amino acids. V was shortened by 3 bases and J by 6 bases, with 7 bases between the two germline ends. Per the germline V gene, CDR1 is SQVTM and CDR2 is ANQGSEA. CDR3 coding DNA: TGCAGCGTTGATAATACGGATACGCAGTATTTT. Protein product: CSVDNTDTQYF.

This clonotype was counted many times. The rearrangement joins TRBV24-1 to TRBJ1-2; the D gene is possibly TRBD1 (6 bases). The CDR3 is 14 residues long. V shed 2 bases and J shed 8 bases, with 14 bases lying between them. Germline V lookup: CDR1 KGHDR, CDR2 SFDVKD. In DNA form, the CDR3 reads TGTGCCACCAGTGATTCCGGACGTGGGGGCGGCTACACCTTC. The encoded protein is CATSDSGRGGGYTF.

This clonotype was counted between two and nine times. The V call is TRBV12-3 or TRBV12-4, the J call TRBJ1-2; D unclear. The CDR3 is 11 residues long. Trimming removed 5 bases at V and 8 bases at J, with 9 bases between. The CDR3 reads CASSLAGGYTF. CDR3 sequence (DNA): TGTGCCAGCAGTCTTGCGGGAGGCTACACCTTC.

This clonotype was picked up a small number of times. Here the CDR3 reads CASSFTASNEQYF. For the CDR3, the DNA is TGCGCCAGCAGCTTTACGGCCTCGAACGAGCAGTACTTC. The chain is built from TRBV5-1 and TRBJ2-7; the D is unclear. There are 13 residues in the CDR3. CDR1 and CDR2 from the germline V gene are SGHRS and YFSETQ. Deletions cut 2 bases from V and 5 bases from J, with 11 bases between.

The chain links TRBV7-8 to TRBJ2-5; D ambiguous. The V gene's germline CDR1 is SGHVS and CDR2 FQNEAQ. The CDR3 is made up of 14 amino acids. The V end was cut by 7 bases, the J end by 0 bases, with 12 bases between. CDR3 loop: CASIPGRDQETQYF. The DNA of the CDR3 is TGTGCCAGCATCCCCGGACGGGACCAAGAGACCCAGTACTTC.

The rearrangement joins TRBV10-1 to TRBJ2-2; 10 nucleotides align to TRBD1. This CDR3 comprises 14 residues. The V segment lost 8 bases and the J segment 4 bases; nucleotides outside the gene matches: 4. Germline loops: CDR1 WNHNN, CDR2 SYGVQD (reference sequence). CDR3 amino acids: CASGQGELTGELFF. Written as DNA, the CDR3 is TGCGCCAGCGGACAGGGGGAACTCACCGGGGAGCTGTTTTTT.

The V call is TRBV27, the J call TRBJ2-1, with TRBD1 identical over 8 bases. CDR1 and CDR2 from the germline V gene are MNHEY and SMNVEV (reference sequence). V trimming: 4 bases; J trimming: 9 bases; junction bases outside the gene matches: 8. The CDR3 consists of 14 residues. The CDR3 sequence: CASSSLIGQGEQFF. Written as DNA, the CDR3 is TGTGCCAGCAGTTCCCTGATCGGACAGGGTGAGCAGTTCTTC.

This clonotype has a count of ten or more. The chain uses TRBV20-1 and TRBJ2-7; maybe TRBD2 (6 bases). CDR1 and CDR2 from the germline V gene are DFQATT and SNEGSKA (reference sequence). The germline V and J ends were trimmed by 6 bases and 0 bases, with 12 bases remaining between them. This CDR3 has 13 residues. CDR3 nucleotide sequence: TGCAGTGCCCCGGGACTCTCCTCCTACGAGCAGTACTTC. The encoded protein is CSAPGLSSYEQYF.

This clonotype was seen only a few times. The CDR3 DNA follows: TGTGCCACCAGCAGAGATTCGGGGTTCGGCAATGAGCAGTTCTTC. Protein product: CATSRDSGFGNEQFF. This chain connects TRBV15 to TRBJ2-1; D is perhaps TRBD2 (5 bases). CDR3 length: 15 amino acids. V was trimmed by 0 bases and J by 6 bases, leaving 12 bases between them. Germline CDR1 is LNHNV and CDR2 is YYDKDF (reference sequence).

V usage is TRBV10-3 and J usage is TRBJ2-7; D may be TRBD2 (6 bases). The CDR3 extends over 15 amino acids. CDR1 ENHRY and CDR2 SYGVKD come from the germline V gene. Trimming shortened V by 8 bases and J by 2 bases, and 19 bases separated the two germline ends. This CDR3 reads CAIRSGGQGPYEQYF. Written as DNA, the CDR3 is TGTGCCATCCGGTCAGGAGGGCAGGGACCCTACGAGCAGTACTTC.

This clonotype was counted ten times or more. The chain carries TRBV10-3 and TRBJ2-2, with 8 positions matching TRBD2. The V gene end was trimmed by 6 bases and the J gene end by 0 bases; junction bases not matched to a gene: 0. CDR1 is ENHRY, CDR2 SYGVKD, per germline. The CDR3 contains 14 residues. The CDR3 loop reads CAIRAGANTGELFF. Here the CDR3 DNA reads TGTGCCATCAGAGCGGGAGCGAACACCGGGGAGCTGTTTTTT.

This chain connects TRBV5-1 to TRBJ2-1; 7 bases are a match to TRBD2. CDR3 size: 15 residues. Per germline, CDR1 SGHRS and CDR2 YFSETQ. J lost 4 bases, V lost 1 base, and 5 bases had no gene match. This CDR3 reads CASSLRPSGYNEQFF. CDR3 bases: TGCGCCAGCAGCTTGCGGCCTAGCGGTTACAATGAGCAGTTCTTC.

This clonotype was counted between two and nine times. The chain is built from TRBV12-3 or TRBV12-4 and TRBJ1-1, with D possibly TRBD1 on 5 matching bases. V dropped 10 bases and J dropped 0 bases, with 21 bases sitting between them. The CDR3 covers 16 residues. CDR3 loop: CAISLWGLGVNTEAFF. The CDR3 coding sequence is TGTGCCATCTCCCTGTGGGGTTTAGGGGTGAACACTGAAGCTTTCTTT.

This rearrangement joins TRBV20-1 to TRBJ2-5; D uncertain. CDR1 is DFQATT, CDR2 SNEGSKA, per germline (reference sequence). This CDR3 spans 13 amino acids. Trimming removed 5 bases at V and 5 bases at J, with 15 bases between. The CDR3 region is CSAGVDAMETQYF. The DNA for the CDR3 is TGCAGTGCTGGGGTAGATGCTATGGAGACCCAGTACTTC.

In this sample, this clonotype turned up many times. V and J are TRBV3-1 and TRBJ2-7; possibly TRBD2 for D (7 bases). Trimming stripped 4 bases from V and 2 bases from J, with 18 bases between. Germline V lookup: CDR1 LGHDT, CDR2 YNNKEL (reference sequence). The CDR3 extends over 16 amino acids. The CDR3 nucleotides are TGTGCCAGCAGCCTTGGGGGCGGGAGCCCCACCTACGAGCAGTACTTC. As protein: CASSLGGGSPTYEQYF.

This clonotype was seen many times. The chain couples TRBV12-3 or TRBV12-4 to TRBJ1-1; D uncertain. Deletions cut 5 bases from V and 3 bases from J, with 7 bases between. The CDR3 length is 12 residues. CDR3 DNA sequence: TGTGCCAGCAGTCGAGTAGACACTGAAGCTTTCTTT. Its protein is CASSRVDTEAFF.

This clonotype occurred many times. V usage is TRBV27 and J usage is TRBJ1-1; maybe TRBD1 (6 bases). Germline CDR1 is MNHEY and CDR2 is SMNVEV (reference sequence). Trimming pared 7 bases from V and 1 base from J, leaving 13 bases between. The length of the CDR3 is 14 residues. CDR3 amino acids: CASTLIGGNTEAFF. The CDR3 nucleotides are TGTGCCAGCACCTTAATAGGGGGGAACACTGAAGCTTTCTTT.